These 27 T cell receptor beta chains originate from one sample sequenced in a study of T cells in Graves' hyperthyroidism and ophthalmopathy. Amplified TCR beta CDR3 regions derived from RNA transcripts. The HTBI primer set served for first-round RT-PCR of the TCR CDR3. In TCRdb, the multiplex PCR reads were re-called with MiXCR into one record per CDR3 protein. The table shows about 540,000 distinct CDR3 sequences, with around 42% occurring only once. The material sequenced was peripheral blood or thyroid tissue (not recorded which). These receptors originate from a young woman with Graves' hyperthyroidism.

Points on this clonotype: A much larger clone differs from this one at a single base, so this may be a read error. This chain joins TRBV5-6 and TRBJ1-1; D not certain. CDR3 size: 13 residues. Trimming stripped 0 bases from V and 10 bases from J, with 13 bases between. The V gene's germline CDR1 is SGHDT and CDR2 YYEEEE. The CDR3 DNA is TGTGCCAGCAGCTTGGAGTGGGGAAGACGAGCTTTCTTT. Translation: CASSLEWGRRAFF.

The chain carries TRBV2 and TRBJ1-2, with TRBD1 matching over 8 bases. Germline CDR1 reads SNHLY; CDR2 reads FYNNEI. Trimming cost V 7 bases and J 4 bases; bases outside gene matches: 2. This CDR3 has 12 amino acids. The CDR3 nucleotides are TGTGCCAGCAATGGACAGGGCTATGGCTACACCTTC. Translated, it gives CASNGQGYGYTF.

This clonotype has a count of ten or more. The V and J genes are TRBV11-2 and TRBJ1-3; D is ambiguous. Per the germline V gene, CDR1 is SGHAT and CDR2 is FQNNGV. V was trimmed by 0 bases and J by 1 base, leaving 7 bases between them. The CDR3 extends over 15 amino acids. CDR3 region: CASSLEGRSGNTIYF. DNA of the CDR3: TGTGCCAGCAGCTTAGAAGGGCGGTCTGGAAACACCATATATTTT.

The sample holds a few counts of this clonotype. This chain connects TRBV6-5 to TRBJ2-2; D unclear. CDR1 and CDR2 from the germline V gene are MNHEY and SVGAGI. V gave up 6 bases and J gave up 5 bases, with 10 bases separating them. CDR3 length: 13 amino acids. The CDR3 sequence is CASRNGRTGELFF. CDR3 nucleotide sequence: TGTGCCAGCAGAAACGGGCGTACCGGGGAGCTGTTTTTT.

The rearrangement joins TRBV10-1 to TRBJ2-1; 9 nucleotides line up with TRBD2. The CDR3 is 14 residues long. J lost 7 bases, V lost 7 bases, and 8 bases had no gene match. Germline V CDR1 and CDR2: WNHNN, SYGVQD (reference sequence). This CDR3 reads CASKGVAGVNEQFF. The CDR3 DNA is TGCGCCAGCAAGGGGGTAGCGGGAGTGAATGAGCAGTTCTTC.

CDR3 DNA: TGTGCCAGCAGTCTGGGACAGCCTAATGAAAAACTGTTTTTT. Its translation: CASSLGQPNEKLFF. The chain joins TRBV28 to TRBJ1-4, with TRBD1 matching 7 bases. CDR1 is MDHEN, CDR2 SYDVKM, per germline. The CDR3 has 14 amino acids. Trimming took 5 bases from V and 3 from J; bases not matched to a gene: 3.

The V call is TRBV7-6, the J call TRBJ2-7; maybe TRBD2 (6 bases). From germline, CDR1 is SGHVS and CDR2 FNYEAQ. The CDR3 covers 15 residues. V gave up 0 bases and J gave up 4 bases, with 13 bases separating them. The CDR3 spells CASSLAEQEGYEQYF. The CDR3, as DNA: TGTGCCAGCAGCTTAGCGGAACAGGAGGGTTACGAGCAGTACTTC.

The chain is built from TRBV2 and TRBJ2-1; 9 bases are a match to TRBD2. The CDR3 loop spans 19 amino acids. Germline loops: CDR1 SNHLY, CDR2 FYNNEI. The V gene end was trimmed by 4 bases and the J gene end by 3 bases; junction bases not matched to a gene: 16. The CDR3 bases are TGTGCCAGCAGTGCTCGATCCCTGGTCGGTAGCGGGAGCTACAATGAGCAGTTCTTC. Translated: CASSARSLVGSGSYNEQFF.

This clonotype was observed many times. V usage is TRBV7-2 and J usage is TRBJ2-5; D is undetermined. V dropped 6 bases and J dropped 2 bases, with 13 bases sitting between them. This CDR3 is built from 14 residues. In germline, CDR1 is SGHTA, CDR2 FQGNSA. The CDR3 DNA sequence: TGTGCCAGCAGTCAAAACAACCCACAAGAGACCCAGTACTTC. Its protein is CASSQNNPQETQYF.

The gene calls are TRBV7-6 and TRBJ2-2; 8 bases are shared with TRBD1. Per the germline V gene, CDR1 is SGHVS and CDR2 is FNYEAQ. CDR3 length: 16 amino acids. With V trimmed by 5 bases and J by 0 bases, 5 bases remained unmatched. This chain's CDR3 is CASSLIRGPNTGELFF. Written as DNA, the CDR3 is TGTGCCAGCAGCCTAATCAGGGGGCCGAACACCGGGGAGCTGTTTTTT. Full variable domain (remainder filled in from reference TRBV7-6 and TRBJ2-2): GAGVSQSPRYKVTKRGQDVALRCDPISGHVSLYWYRQALGQGPEFLTYFNYEAQQDKSGLPNDRFSAERPEGSISTLTIQRTEQRDSAMYRCASSLIRGPNTGELFFGEGSRLTVL.

As regards this clonotype: Its ends do not fully match the called genes, so a read error is possible. This chain joins TRBV9 and TRBJ2-7; 12 nucleotides match TRBD2. The germline CDR1 and CDR2 sequences are SGDLS and YYNGEE. This CDR3 contains 19 residues. CDR3 DNA: TGTGCCAGCAGCGTAGGCCCCCGACTAGCGGGAGAATGGAACGGGGAGCTGTACTTC. Amino acids: CASSVGPRLAGEWNGELYF.

This clonotype was observed many times. The chain employs TRBV25-1 and TRBJ1-1; tentative D call: TRBD1 (6 bases). Trimming took 7 bases from V and 1 from J, leaving 19 bases between them. This CDR3 region has 16 residues. Germline assignment: CDR1 MGHDK and CDR2 SYGVNS. CDR3 nucleotides: TGTGCCAGCACTCAATCCCCCGGGGACAAGAACACTGAAGCTTTCTTT. Residues: CASTQSPGDKNTEAFF.

The rearrangement uses TRBV7-3 and TRBJ2-5; D is possibly TRBD2 (5 bases). The CDR3 is 13 residues long. The V gene's germline CDR1 is SGHTA and CDR2 FQGTGA. Trimming took off 5 bases at V and 5 bases at J, with 12 bases between the two ends. The CDR3 DNA follows: TGTGCCAGCAGCGCGAAACGAGGGGAGACCCAGTACTTC. Protein: CASSAKRGETQYF.

The rearrangement uses TRBV5-4 and TRBJ2-3; D unclear. In germline, CDR1 is SGHNT, CDR2 YYREEE (reference sequence). The V gene lost 3 bases and the J gene lost 3 bases, with 11 bases spanning the gap. CDR3 length: 14 amino acids. CDR3 sequence: CASSSLVSTDTQYF. The CDR3 DNA is TGTGCCAGCAGCTCCCTGGTCTCAACAGATACGCAGTATTTT.

This clonotype occurred many times. V is TRBV29-1 and J is TRBJ1-1; no clear D gene. The V end was cut by 6 bases, the J end by 4 bases, with 15 bases between. This CDR3 region has 13 residues. In germline, CDR1 is SQVTM, CDR2 ANQGSEA. The CDR3 nucleotides read TGCAGCGTCCCAGACCCAGGCTTCACTGAAGCTTTCTTT. Translated, it gives CSVPDPGFTEAFF.

This clonotype has just a few counts. V is TRBV5-1 and J is TRBJ2-7; D perhaps matches TRBD2 (5 bases). This CDR3 region has 14 residues. Between the trimmed V and J ends, which lost 4 bases and 0 bases, there was a span of 11 bases. Germline V gives CDR1 SGHRS, CDR2 YFSETQ. CDR3 sequence reads: CASSPGMPSYEQYF. For the CDR3, the DNA is TGCGCCAGCAGCCCGGGGATGCCCTCCTACGAGCAGTACTTC.

This chain joins TRBV20-1 and TRBJ2-7; tentatively, D is TRBD1 (5 bases). Per germline, CDR1 DFQATT and CDR2 SNEGSKA (reference sequence). Trimming removed 6 bases at V and 1 base at J, with 16 bases between. This CDR3 has 14 amino acids. CDR3 sequence: CSAGGPKGSYEQYF. As DNA, the CDR3 is TGCAGTGCGGGCGGACCAAAGGGGTCCTACGAGCAGTACTTC.

In DNA, the CDR3 is TGTGCCAGCATTAGGGCAGGGGGTTACGACACTGAAGCTTTCTTT. Its translation is CASIRAGGYDTEAFF. This chain links TRBV7-9 with TRBJ1-1; 7 positions agree with TRBD1. Germline CDR1 and CDR2: SEHNR and FQNEAQ (reference sequence). V gave up 7 bases and J gave up 3 bases; unmatched junction bases: 11. This CDR3 spans 15 amino acids. The entire variable domain, with the rest obtained from reference TRBV7-9 and TRBJ1-1, is as follows: DTGVSQNPRHKITKRGQNVTFRCDPISEHNRLYWYRQTLGQGPEFLTYFQNEAQLEKSRLLSDRFSAERPKGSFSTLEIQRTEQGDSAMYLCASIRAGGYDTEAFFGQGTRLTVV.

This clonotype was seen a handful of times. As DNA, the CDR3 is TGCAGTGCTAGCGGGAGAAACTCCTACGAGCAGTACTTC. This encodes CSASGRNSYEQYF. The chain has TRBV20-1 and TRBJ2-7; TRBD2 might be the D (6 bases). The CDR3 is made up of 13 amino acids. The ends were cut back, 3 bases at V and 0 bases at J, with 9 bases in the middle. CDR1 is DFQATT, CDR2 SNEGSKA, per germline (reference sequence).

This clonotype was found many times. At one end, the junction sequence differs from germline, possibly due to a read error. The V gene is TRBV29-1, the J gene TRBJ2-7; 9 nucleotides match TRBD2. The V gene's germline CDR1 is SQVTM and CDR2 ANQGSEA. The CDR3 loop spans 16 amino acids. CDR3 sequence reads: CSDEGREGSLENEQYF. CDR3 in DNA: TGCAGCGATGAAGGGCGGGAGGGGTCCTTAGAGAACGAGCAGTACTTC.

This clonotype showed up many times. The genes are TRBV7-3 and TRBJ2-7; no firm D call. Germline CDR1 and CDR2: SGHTA and FQGTGA. Trimming took 0 bases from V and 6 from J, leaving 9 bases between them. This CDR3 comprises 13 residues. The CDR3 nucleotides are TGTGCCAGCAGCTTAACCCGCCTAGGCGAGCAGTACTTC. Translation gives CASSLTRLGEQYF.

This clonotype was counted many times. The chain employs TRBV24-1 and TRBJ1-4, with unresolved D. This CDR3 is 14 amino acids long. Germline V gene sequence: CDR1 KGHDR, CDR2 SFDVKD. The V end lost 3 bases, the J end lost 8 bases, and 12 bases lay between the germline ends. This chain's CDR3 is CATSDGPKDEKLFF. CDR3 nucleotide sequence: TGTGCCACCAGTGATGGTCCCAAGGACGAAAAACTGTTTTTT.

The chain employs TRBV5-6 and TRBJ1-1, with D possibly matching TRBD1 (5 bases). Between the trimmed V and J ends, which lost 7 bases and 3 bases, there was a span of 19 bases. The CDR3 has 15 amino acids. Germline CDR1 and CDR2: SGHDT and YYEEEE. The CDR3 region is CASGQDPGTDTEAFF. DNA of the CDR3: TGTGCCAGCGGCCAAGATCCAGGGACGGACACTGAAGCTTTCTTT.

In its sample, this clonotype was seen a few times. The chain recombines TRBV20-1 with TRBJ1-3; D might be TRBD1 (5 bases). This CDR3 is 15 amino acids long. Per the germline V gene, CDR1 is DFQATT and CDR2 is SNEGSKA (reference sequence). V was pared by 7 bases and J by 6 bases, with 22 bases between. The CDR3 sequence: CSGRPGLPEENTIYF. CDR3 sequence (DNA): TGCAGTGGAAGACCGGGACTGCCGGAAGAAAACACCATATATTTT.

This clonotype has ten or more counts. The chain has TRBV5-8 and TRBJ2-2; D might be TRBD1 (6 bases). The CDR3 is 11 residues long. With 9 bases removed from V and 13 bases from J, the gap between germline ends came to 16 bases. Germline V gives CDR1 SGHTS, CDR2 YDEGEE. Here the CDR3 DNA reads TGTGCCACAGACAGGCCAACAGGGCTGTTTTTT. This gives the protein CATDRPTGLFF.

The CDR3 nucleotides read TGTGCCAGCCAAGCCCACGGGGGAGCGGGGAATGAGCAGTTCTTC. Its translation is CASQAHGGAGNEQFF. The chain recombines TRBV9 with TRBJ2-7; 7 positions match TRBD2. The J call is in doubt because the DNA end fits TRBJ2-1 better. This CDR3 comprises 15 residues. The germline V gene has CDR1 SGDLS and CDR2 YYNGEE.

About this clonotype itself: Lacking the conserved final phenylalanine or tryptophan, this CDR3 likely reflects a read error. The rearrangement joins TRBV2 to TRBJ1-2; the D is unclear. CDR1 is SNHLY and CDR2 is FYNNEI in the germline V gene. The CDR3 extends over 16 amino acids. Trimming took off 6 bases at V and 3 bases at J, with 20 bases between the two ends. CDR3 sequence: CASSQLVRESDYGYTL. In DNA form, the CDR3 reads TGTGCCAGCAGCCAACTAGTCCGGGAATCTGACTATGGCTACACCCTC.